Shown below are 2 T cell receptor beta chains from a single sample sequenced in a study of cytomegalovirus exposure and HLA in healthy donors. PCR used 60 Vbeta primers and 13 Jbeta primers. Profiled with immunoSEQ multiplex PCR; TCRdb holds only in-frame clones, not every one. Among about 130,000 clones listed, around 72% were seen once. What was sequenced was PBMCs. These receptors were obtained from a human donor in good health.

The DNA for the CDR3 is TGTGCCATCAGTGTTTTTAGCGGGAGGGCGCTCTCCGAGCAGTACTTC. Translation: CAISVFSGRALSEQYF. V and J are TRBV10-3 and TRBJ2-7; 11 bases match TRBD2. Germline assignment: CDR1 ENHRY and CDR2 SYGVKD. The CDR3 has 16 amino acids. With V trimmed by 4 bases and J by 6 bases, 11 bases remained unmatched.

The chain joins TRBV7-2 to TRBJ1-3, with 7 positions matching TRBD1. CDR3 length: 16 residues. V was clipped by 1 base and J by 1 base; unmatched bases: 4. CDR1 SGHTA and CDR2 FQGNSA come from the germline V gene. Here the CDR3 reads CASSLVGTASGNTIYF. Written as DNA, the CDR3 is TGTGCCAGCAGCTTAGTTGGGACAGCTTCTGGAAACACCATATATTTT.